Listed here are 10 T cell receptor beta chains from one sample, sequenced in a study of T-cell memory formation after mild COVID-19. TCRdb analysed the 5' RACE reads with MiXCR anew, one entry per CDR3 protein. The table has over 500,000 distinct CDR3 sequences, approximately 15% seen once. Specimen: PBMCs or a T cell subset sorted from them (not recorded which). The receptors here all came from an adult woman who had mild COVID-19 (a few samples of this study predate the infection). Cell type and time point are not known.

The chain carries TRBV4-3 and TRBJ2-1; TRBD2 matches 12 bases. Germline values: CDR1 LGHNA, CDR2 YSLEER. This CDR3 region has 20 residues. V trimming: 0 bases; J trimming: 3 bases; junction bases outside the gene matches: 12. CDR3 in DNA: TGCGCCAGCAGCCAAGATCCCGGACTAGCGGGATGGGCAGGCTACAATGAGCAGTTCTTC. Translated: CASSQDPGLAGWAGYNEQFF.

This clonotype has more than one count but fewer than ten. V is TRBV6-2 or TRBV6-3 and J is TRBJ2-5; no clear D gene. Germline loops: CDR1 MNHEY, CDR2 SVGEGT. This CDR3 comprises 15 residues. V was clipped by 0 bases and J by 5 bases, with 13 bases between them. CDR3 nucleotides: TGTGCCAGCAGTTACTCGGGCTCCATGGGGGAGACCCAGTACTTC. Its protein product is CASSYSGSMGETQYF.

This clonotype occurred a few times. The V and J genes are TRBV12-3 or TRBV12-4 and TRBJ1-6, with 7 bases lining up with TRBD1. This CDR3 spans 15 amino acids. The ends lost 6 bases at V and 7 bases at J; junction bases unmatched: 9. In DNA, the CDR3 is TGTGCCAGCAGCCATAGACAGGGCAGAAATTCACCCCTCCACTTT. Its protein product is CASSHRQGRNSPLHF.

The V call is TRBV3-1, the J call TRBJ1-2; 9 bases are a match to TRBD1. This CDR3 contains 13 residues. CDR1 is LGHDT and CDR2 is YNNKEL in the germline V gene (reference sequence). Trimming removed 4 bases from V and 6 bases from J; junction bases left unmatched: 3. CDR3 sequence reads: CASSPRTGDGYTF. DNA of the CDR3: TGTGCCAGCAGCCCAAGGACAGGGGATGGCTACACCTTC.

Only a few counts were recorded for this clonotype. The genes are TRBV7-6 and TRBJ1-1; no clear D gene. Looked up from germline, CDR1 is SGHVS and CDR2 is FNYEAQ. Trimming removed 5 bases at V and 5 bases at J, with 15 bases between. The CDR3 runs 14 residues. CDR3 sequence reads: CASSLQEDTTEAFF. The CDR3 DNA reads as TGTGCCAGCAGCCTCCAAGAAGATACGACTGAAGCTTTCTTT. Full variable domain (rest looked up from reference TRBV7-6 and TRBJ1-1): GAGVSQSPRYKVTKRGQDVALRCDPISGHVSLYWYRQALGQGPEFLTYFNYEAQQDKSGLPNDRFSAERPEGSISTLTIQRTEQRDSAMYRCASSLQEDTTEAFFGQGTRLTVV.

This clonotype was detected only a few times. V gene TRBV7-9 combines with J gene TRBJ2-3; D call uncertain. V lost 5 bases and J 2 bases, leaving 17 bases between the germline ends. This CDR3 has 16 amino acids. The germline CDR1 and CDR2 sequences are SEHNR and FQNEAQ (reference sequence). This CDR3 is CASSPLVGILTDTQYF. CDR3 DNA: TGTGCCAGCAGCCCCCTGGTGGGTATTCTCACAGATACGCAGTATTTT.

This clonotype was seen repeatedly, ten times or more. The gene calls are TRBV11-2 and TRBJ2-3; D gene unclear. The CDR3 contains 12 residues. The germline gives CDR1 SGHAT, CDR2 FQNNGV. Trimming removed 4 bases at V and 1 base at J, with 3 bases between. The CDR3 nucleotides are TGTGCCAGCAGCTGGGGCACAGATACGCAGTATTTT. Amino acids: CASSWGTDTQYF.

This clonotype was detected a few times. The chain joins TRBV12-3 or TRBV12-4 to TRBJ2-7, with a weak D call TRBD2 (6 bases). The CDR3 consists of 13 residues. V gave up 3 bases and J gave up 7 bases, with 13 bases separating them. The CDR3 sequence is CASSFGGPEEQYF. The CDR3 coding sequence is TGTGCCAGCAGTTTCGGGGGTCCGGAGGAGCAGTACTTC.

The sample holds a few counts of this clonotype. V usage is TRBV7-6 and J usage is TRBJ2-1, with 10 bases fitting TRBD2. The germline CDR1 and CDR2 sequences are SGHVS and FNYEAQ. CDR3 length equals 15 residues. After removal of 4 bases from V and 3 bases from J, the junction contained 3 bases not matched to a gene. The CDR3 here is CASSSSGSYYNEQFF. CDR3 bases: TGTGCCAGCAGCTCTAGCGGGAGTTACTACAATGAGCAGTTCTTC. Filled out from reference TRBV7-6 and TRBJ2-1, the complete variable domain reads GAGVSQSPRYKVTKRGQDVALRCDPISGHVSLYWYRQALGQGPEFLTYFNYEAQQDKSGLPNDRFSAERPEGSISTLTIQRTEQRDSAMYRCASSSSGSYYNEQFFGPGTRLTVL.

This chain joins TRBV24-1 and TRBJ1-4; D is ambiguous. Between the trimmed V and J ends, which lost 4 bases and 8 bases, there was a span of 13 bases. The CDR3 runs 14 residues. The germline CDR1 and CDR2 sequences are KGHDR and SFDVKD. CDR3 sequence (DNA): TGTGCCACCAGTGACCCGGACGCGGGGGAAAAACTGTTTTTT. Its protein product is CATSDPDAGEKLFF.